The present T cell receptor beta chain was sequenced within a study of metastatic and nonmetastatic thyroid tumors. For the study at large: Repertoire comparisons spanned blood and tumor or nodule tissue from malignant and benign thyroid patients.

Germline CDR1 reads MNHNS; CDR2 reads SASEGT. The V gene end was trimmed by 5 bases and the J gene end by 2 bases; junction bases not matched to a gene: 3. There are 14 residues in the CDR3. In the case of this clone: Antigen unknown.

Per the original data handling: Construction of a distant-metastasis classifier for papillary thyroid cancer relied on CDR3 differences across clinicopathological groups. With MiXCR, TCRdb called clones anew from the PCR reads. V and J calls and clone size were set by TCRdb, not the authors. The table includes almost 35,000 clones, under 40% detected once. No patient had received any treatment before thyroid surgery. Study conclusions and caveats: Versus benign nodules, malignant thyroid tumors reportedly had significantly higher TCR beta diversity, in blood and tumor.

The source material was tumor tissue. This chain connects TRBV6-1 to TRBJ1-3, with 7 bases fitting TRBD1. This sequence originates from a female donor with papillary thyroid cancer or a benign thyroid nodule (not recorded which). Some clones in this sample may be carry-over from other donors' samples. CDR3 residues: CASSPDRAGNTIYF. In DNA, the CDR3 is TGTGCCAGCAGTCCTGACAGGGCTGGAAACACCATATATTTT.